This paragraph covers one T cell receptor (beta chain) sequence. The specificity of this receptor is unknown. No base qualities exist here, and no much larger clone lies one base off it. The data were obtained in a study of cytomegalovirus exposure and HLA in healthy donors (dated by TCRdb to between 2016 and 2019). Context from the whole study: In an earlier analysis of 450 to 750 of the donors, 276 Gb of sequence data and 117 million unique TCR beta sequences from roughly 190 million T cells were reported. The number of typed donors differed by locus: 629-630 for A, B, C, DRB1 and DQB1; 500 to 550 for DQA1; 606 for DPA1; and roughly 470 for DPB1. Class I and class II HLA loci were covered by the typing at four-digit resolution. Among a few hundred genotyped donors of the cohort, an average of around 240,000 unique TCR beta nucleotide sequences were sequenced per donor, roughly 20% of them non-productive. An earlier analysis of approximately 580 of the donors used high-throughput TCR beta sequencing to judge whether each TCR beta V gene segment behaved as functional or pseudogenic. Along with the approximately 670-subject first cohort, a separate validation cohort of about 110 different subjects was used. All discovery cohort repertoires had been generated on a single sequencing platform. Using immunosequencing, the study profiled T cell repertoires from around 670 subjects and related those repertoires to cytomegalovirus serostatus. A later genetic analysis took genome-wide SNP genotypes for about 55% of the 666 donors and used that subset as a discovery cohort. The study was designed to test whether signatures of past pathogen exposure could be identified by cataloging public T cell receptors. Alongside the repertoire data, information on donor age, sex, ethnicity and CMV serostatus was compiled. Rather than drawing on any new phenotypic data, the later analysis identified candidate immune exposures from TCR beta sequences and the way those sequences occurred across donors. Four or five DR-DQ haplotypes were treated as single units for association and clustering because of strong linkage in the cohort. Roughly 310 gigabases of sequencing data and some 85 million unique TCR sequences were included in an early release covering about 700 HLA-typed donors. Of the roughly 390 genotyped donors, 81% were placed in the genetic ancestry cluster associated with self-reported Caucasian donors. To predict cytomegalovirus infection status, the study combined high-throughput TCR immunosequencing, statistical association of individual TCRs with disease status, and machine learning. In a later analysis, previously published TCR beta repertoires from more than 500 donors were re-analyzed and high-resolution HLA genotyping was added so that TCR occurrence patterns could be studied.

The cohort was made up of approximately 670 healthy bone marrow donors. Cohort members were all nominally healthy when sampled, although unrecorded immune exposures were likely present. The donor tested CMV seropositive and was one of the 289 seropositive cohort members. Each donor provided a peripheral blood sample, and peripheral blood mononuclear cells were used for TCR beta sequencing. The Qiagen DNeasy Blood Extraction Kit was used to extract genomic DNA from the blood cell samples. What the authors observed across the whole study: The classifier was reported to diagnose cytomegalovirus status with high specificity and sensitivity in both the original and validation cohorts. A further reported finding was that TCR beta sequences accurately predicted the HLA-A and HLA-B alleles for most subjects in the first cohort. Correlated functional status among segregating V segments might be attributable to linkage disequilibrium, but an unknown experimental factor could not be ruled out. A later analysis found that most CMV-associated TCR beta chains appeared HLA-restricted, with HLA associations seemingly driven largely by CMV exposure. A later analysis found that TCR association rates varied across HLA loci, with DRB1 alleles showing the most associated TCRs and HLA-C alleles the fewest. Assigning TCR associations to individual alleles was difficult when HLA alleles, especially DR and DQ, strongly co-occurred. Only TCR beta chains were sequenced in this cohort, and the absence of alpha or paired-chain data limited detectable features. Presence/absence analyses assumed roughly uniform sequencing depth across donors, an assumption that may not hold. The authors suggested that the approach could potentially be generalized to other disease states and immunological phenotypes. About 17 rarely observed V segments, including chromosome 9 orphons, were excluded from the earlier analysis of approximately 500 of the donors because counts were too low. According to a later analysis, parvovirus B19, influenza, CMV and Epstein-Barr virus appeared linked to several top co-occurrence clusters. In an earlier analysis of some 550 of the donors, most TCR beta V segments were observed in productive rearrangements about 87% or about 30% of the time, broadly matching IMGT annotations. Because the 87-base-pair reads could not distinguish some IMGT-functional V segments, including TRBV6-2 and TRBV6-3, those segments were excluded. At a false discovery rate of 0.05, a later analysis linked around 17,000 TCR beta sequences to specific HLA alleles. The only immune exposure information available for the cohort was CMV serostatus. Compared with the roughly 720-donor mean, donors in an Asian-associated ancestry cluster had fewer N-insertions in productive TCRs, according to a later genetic analysis. The study gave a list of under 200 TCR beta chains associated with cytomegalovirus. In a later genetic analysis, a missense DCLRE1C variant was associated with V-gene and J-gene trimming of TCR beta chains, and the association was replicated in an independent cohort. In vitro tests confirmed that a few of the cytomegalovirus-associated TCR beta chains recognize cytomegalovirus antigens. Because some donors lacked HLA typing at each locus, the association tests relied only on the typed subset. A later analysis found that HLA-associated TCR beta chains were more clonally expanded and had lower generation probabilities than equally common non-associated chains. A group of highly shared sequence variants was considered likely to be a technical artifact of the sequencing pipeline. While some public TCRs were present in many individuals, most TCR sequences turned up only very rarely across donors.

Per the germline V gene, SGHAT is the CDR1 and FQNNGV is the CDR2. Including the terminal cysteine and phenylalanine, the CDR3 comprises 17 residues. Only the CDR3 portion is preserved as DNA: 51 bases, with reading frame beginning at the first base. Trimming accounts for 1 base at V and 8 bases at J, while the number of junction bases matched to no gene is 13. Receptors were amplified or captured by the immunoSEQ multiplex PCR assay. For the multiplex PCR, a mixture combining 60 forward primers for TCR Vbeta segments and 13 reverse primers for TCR Jbeta segments was used. The CDR3 region of rearranged TCR beta genes was amplified from genomic DNA with a multiplex PCR assay. Amplified TCR beta libraries were sequenced as 87-base-pair reads on the Illumina HiSeq System. As for the authors' bioinformatics: In a later analysis, 80 million or so unique TCR beta chains were counted across the roughly 610 repertoires, and roughly 11 million of these chains were shared by at least two donors. A nearest-neighbor algorithm error-corrected the raw reads and collapsed the reads into unique sequences, merging closely related sequences to remove PCR and sequencing errors. Alignment of CDR3 sequences to IMGT reference sequences was used to assign V, D and J gene segments. For a sequence to be retained, a match of at least six nucleotides was required to both a V gene segment and a J gene segment. A rearrangement was called productive if the CDR3 had no stop codons and remained in frame with V and J, and every other rearrangement was called non-productive. Following IMGT convention, CDR3 was defined as the stretch from the second conserved V-encoded cysteine to the conserved J-encoded phenylalanine. The earlier analysis of 587 of the donors excluded any sequence lacking an unambiguous match to a single V gene segment. An earlier analysis of a few hundred of the donors called V segments functional above 56.7% productive rearrangements and segregating when the between-donor standard deviation exceeded 5%. A statistical classification framework was built to diagnose cytomegalovirus status from the catalog of TCR beta chain sequences. In a later analysis, V and J genes were assigned by comparing TCR nucleotide sequences against IMGT/GENE-DB human TR gene sequences. In a later analysis, CDR3 sequences and most-parsimonious VDJ recombination scenarios were assigned using the TCRdist pipeline. In a later analysis, each TCR beta chain was defined by its CDR3 amino acid sequence together with its V-gene family, and reads lacking a unique V-gene family were excluded. As a way to deal with suspected cross-contamination and a sequencing artifact, a later analysis dropped 450 to 600 nucleotide sequences that were highly shared and had low generation probability. A later analysis calculated a clonal expansion index for each public chain from normalized within-repertoire ranks of inferred template counts. Generation probabilities in a later analysis came from a VDJ recombination model fitted to out-of-frame rearrangements, and those results were checked against IGoR. In a later analysis, TCR-TCR, TCR-HLA and TCR-CMV co-occurrence was scored with hypergeometric tests, and a repertoire-size bias correction was applied to TCR pairs. To estimate false discovery rates, a later analysis permuted the HLA or CMV assignments 20 times. In a later analysis, co-occurring TCRs were grouped using DBSCAN, with TCRdist sequence similarity added in when clustering inside HLA-allele-positive subsets. For co-occurrence clustering, repertoires with fewer than 30,000 or more than 120,000 public chains were excluded, along with a handful of repertoires with anomalous nucleotide sharing. TCRdb re-hosts the immuneACCESS table, in-frame sequences only. Its copies lack some clones; in the studies checked, an unresolved V gene accounts for under half of them, and the cause for the rest is not known. D and trimming come from the DNA, and the V and J calls and clone size come from that table. In all, the sample holds about 140,000 clones, and roughly four fifths of those were seen once. Approximately 1.3% of the sample belongs to the ten largest clones.

This receptor was identified in a man aged 25 to 45 in good health and CMV-seropositive. Sequenced material: PBMCs. The chain joins TRBV11-2 to TRBJ2-7; TRBD2 matches 11 bases in the middle. CDR3 region: CASSLVTGTSGGGKQYF. The sequence in DNA is TGTGCCAGCAGCTTAGTGACCGGGACTAGCGGTGGTGGGAAGCAGTACTTC. The reference TRBV11-2 and TRBJ2-7 proteins fill in what lies around the CDR3, so the full variable domain reads EAGVAQSPRYKIIEKRQSVAFWCNPISGHATLYWYQQILGQGPKLLIQFQNNGVVDDSQLPKDRFSAERLKGVDSTLKIQPAKLEDSAVYLCASSLVTGTSGGGKQYFGPGTRLTVT.